The source of this T cell receptor (beta chain) is a study of blood T cells in healthy people across ages. This clonotype appeared a few times. PCR was performed a second time for roughly 7 to 12 cycles using a sample-barcoded 5' primer and a J-beta primer mix. TCRdb redid the calling of the 5' RACE reads with MiXCR, one entry per CDR3 protein. This table holds 1.5 million to 2 million distinct CDR3 sequences, about 32% found once. Germline loops: CDR1 DFQATT, CDR2 SNEGSKA (reference sequence). V shed 3 bases, J shed 4 bases, and the junction held 12 bases outside the gene matches. CDR3 length equals 17 residues.

The chain has TRBV20-1 and TRBJ2-7, with 13 bases that match TRBD2. The TCR sequence derives from a woman aged 30 to 39 in good health. The sequenced sample was blood. In DNA form, the CDR3 reads TGCAGTGCTAGGTCCCTCACTAGCGGGAGGGCGGGATACGAGCAGTACTTC. Protein: CSARSLTSGRAGYEQYF.